This TCR beta chain was captured by sequencing in a study of T cells in Graves' hyperthyroidism and ophthalmopathy. Across the whole study: Peripheral blood was obtained at initial diagnosis, preceding any treatment.

CDR1 DFQATT and CDR2 SNEGSKA come from the germline V gene (reference sequence). Trimming took 4 bases from V and 3 from J; bases not matched to a gene: 10. This CDR3 region has 15 residues. This clonotype was counted only a few times. What it binds is not known. From RNA transcripts, TCR beta CDR3 regions were amplified. The HTBI primer set drove a first-round RT-PCR of the TCR CDR3. TCRdb reanalysed the multiplex PCR reads using MiXCR and keeps one entry per CDR3 protein. The sample yields under 800,000 distinct CDR3 sequences, less than 15% seen once. Study results and limitations: In the analysis, a 13 V-J model separated ophthalmopathy from stable hyperthyroidism.

The chain joins TRBV20-1 to TRBJ2-7; 9 bases are a match to TRBD2. The material sequenced was blood. The receptor comes from a woman aged 18-29 years with Graves' hyperthyroidism. DNA of the CDR3: TGCAGTGCTAAGTCTGGCGGGAGGGCCCTCTACGAGCAGTACTTC. Amino acid sequence: CSAKSGGRALYEQYF.